One and the same sample provided the 32 T cell receptor beta chains below, sequenced in a study of blood T cells in healthy people across ages. Primers used in a second PCR of roughly 6 to 11 cycles were a sample-barcoded 5' primer and a J-beta primer mix. TCRdb fed the 5' RACE reads into MiXCR, producing one record per CDR3 protein. This repertoire shows about 680,000 distinct CDR3 sequences, more than 40% found once; its top ten account for 25% to 35%. The sample comprised blood. These receptors originate from a woman aged 55-70 years in good health.

The gene calls are TRBV20-1 and TRBJ1-5; TRBD1 aligns across 8 bases. The V gene end was trimmed by 5 bases and the J gene end by 0 bases; junction bases not matched to a gene: 9. This CDR3 comprises 16 residues. The germline V gene encodes CDR1 DFQATT and CDR2 SNEGSKA (reference sequence). In nucleotides, the CDR3 is TGCAGTGCTGCAGGGGGCCAAGGATATAGCAATCAGCCCCAGCATTTT. Translation gives CSAAGGQGYSNQPQHF.

The chain couples TRBV7-6 to TRBJ2-7; TRBD1 matches at 8 bases. The CDR3 is 15 residues long. The germline gives CDR1 SGHVS, CDR2 FNYEAQ. Germline trimming cut 5 bases from V and 7 bases from J; bases unmatched to any gene: 13. CDR3 bases: TGTGCCAGCAGCCGATTTCCAGACAGGGGTTGGGAGCAGTACTTC. It yields the protein CASSRFPDRGWEQYF.

This clonotype was found a few times. The gene calls are TRBV6-2 or TRBV6-3 and TRBJ2-1; D possibly corresponds to TRBD1 (5 bases). CDR1 is MNHEY and CDR2 is SVGEGT in the germline V gene. Trimming left V 6 bases short and J 12 bases short, with 18 bases between. The CDR3 runs to 13 residues. The CDR3 loop reads CASSLGAVTGQFF. The CDR3 region has the DNA TGTGCCAGCAGCCTAGGGGCTGTTACGGGGCAGTTCTTC.

This clonotype was recorded only once. The genes are TRBV14 and TRBJ2-5; 12 bases align to TRBD1. The DNA end favors TRBJ2-7, so the J call may be wrong. Germline lookup yields CDR1 SGHDN and CDR2 FVKESK. The CDR3 is made up of 15 amino acids. The CDR3 reads CASSAWDRGLHEQYF. Written as DNA, the CDR3 is TGTGCCAGCAGCGCCTGGGACAGGGGGCTTCACGAGCAGTACTTC.

The chain joins TRBV28 to TRBJ1-2; tentatively, D is TRBD1 (5 bases). Trimming removed 2 bases at V and 0 bases at J, with 16 bases between. Germline assignment: CDR1 MDHEN and CDR2 SYDVKM. This CDR3 comprises 17 residues. CDR3 sequence reads: CASSLTGRRGPNYGYTF. Written as DNA, the CDR3 is TGTGCCAGCAGTTTAACCGGTAGGAGGGGACCTAACTATGGCTACACCTTC.

A word on this clonotype: One end of the junction varies from germline; a read error may be responsible. The rearrangement uses TRBV20-1 and TRBJ2-7, with TRBD2 identical over 13 bases. CDR1 and CDR2 (germline): DFQATT, SNEGSKA (reference sequence). The CDR3 covers 14 residues. The CDR3 loop is CGARTSGRSSEQYF. The CDR3 DNA reads as TGCGGTGCGAGGACTAGCGGGAGAAGTAGCGAGCAGTACTTC.

The J gene is TRBJ1-5, the V gene TRBV5-1, with TRBD1 identical over 8 bases. The CDR3 runs to 15 residues. Germline V lookup: CDR1 SGHRS, CDR2 YFSETQ. The ends lost 3 bases at V and 5 bases at J; junction bases unmatched: 7. This CDR3 is CASSYGQGVDQPQHF. The CDR3, as DNA: TGCGCCAGCAGCTACGGACAGGGCGTGGATCAGCCCCAGCATTTT.

This clonotype was counted between two and nine times. The V and J genes are TRBV20-1 and TRBJ2-1, with TRBD1 matching 10 bases. The CDR3 is 15 amino acids. The germline gives CDR1 DFQATT, CDR2 SNEGSKA (reference sequence). V lost 4 bases to trimming and J lost 2 bases; unmatched junction nucleotides: 5. The CDR3 spells CSATSGTGAYNEQFF. In DNA, the CDR3 is TGCAGTGCTACATCCGGGACAGGGGCCTACAATGAGCAGTTCTTC.

The V call is TRBV7-2, the J call TRBJ2-5, with TRBD2 identical over 10 bases. CDR1 and CDR2 (germline): SGHTA, FQGNSA. V shed 2 bases, J shed 7 bases, and the junction held 4 bases outside the gene matches. The CDR3 spans 14 residues. The CDR3 nucleotides read TGTGCCAGCAGCTTACGGCTAGCGGGAGTGACCCAGTACTTC. Its protein product is CASSLRLAGVTQYF.

CDR3 region: CASSLEAWTEETQYF. DNA for the CDR3: TGCGCCAGCAGCTTGGAAGCTTGGACAGAAGAGACCCAGTACTTC. The rearrangement joins TRBV5-1 to TRBJ2-5; D possibly corresponds to TRBD1 (6 bases). The CDR3 runs 15 residues. The germline CDR1 and CDR2 sequences are SGHRS and YFSETQ. V lost 0 bases and J lost 3, with 12 bases in between.

This sequence joins TRBV7-3 and TRBJ1-1; the D gene is possibly TRBD1 (5 bases). The CDR3 is made up of 16 amino acids. Germline lookup yields CDR1 SGHTA and CDR2 FQGTGA. V was pared by 4 bases and J by 0 bases, with 15 bases between. The CDR3 loop reads CASSYGTRALNTEAFF. The CDR3 nucleotides are TGTGCCAGCAGCTATGGGACGCGGGCTCTGAACACTGAAGCTTTCTTT.

The J gene is TRBJ1-3, the V gene TRBV4-3; D not resolved. Deletions cut 2 bases from V and 0 bases from J, with 14 bases between. Germline V gene lookup returns CDR1 LGHNA and CDR2 YSLEER. The CDR3 is 17 residues long. The CDR3 protein is CASSQLFAPSSGNTIYF. CDR3 DNA: TGCGCCAGCAGCCAACTCTTTGCCCCGAGCTCTGGAAACACCATATATTTT.

This clonotype was seen only a few times. The chain employs TRBV5-1 and TRBJ1-1, with D possibly matching TRBD1 (6 bases). The CDR3 extends over 15 amino acids. Per the germline V gene, CDR1 is SGHRS and CDR2 is YFSETQ. Trimming left V 0 bases short and J 0 bases short, with 9 bases between. The CDR3 bases are TGCGCCAGCAGCTTGGAGGGGGGGATGAACACTGAAGCTTTCTTT. This codes for CASSLEGGMNTEAFF.

This chain joins TRBV28 and TRBJ2-1; D is ambiguous. This CDR3 comprises 13 residues. Trimming removed 8 bases at V and 9 bases at J, with 17 bases between. From germline, CDR1 is MDHEN and CDR2 SYDVKM. The CDR3 is CASGKGGRGEQFF. The CDR3 DNA sequence: TGTGCCAGCGGAAAGGGTGGGCGAGGTGAGCAGTTCTTC.

The chain combines TRBV7-6 with TRBJ1-2; 10 bases are shared with TRBD1. CDR1 and CDR2 (germline): SGHVS, FNYEAQ. The CDR3 loop spans 17 amino acids. After removal of 5 bases from V and 4 bases from J, the junction contained 13 bases not matched to a gene. The CDR3 DNA sequence: TGTGCCAGCAGCCTGAAAGGGACAGGGGTTTTTAGCTATGGCTACACCTTC. It translates to CASSLKGTGVFSYGYTF. The entire variable domain, with the rest obtained from reference TRBV7-6 and TRBJ1-2, is as follows: GAGVSQSPRYKVTKRGQDVALRCDPISGHVSLYWYRQALGQGPEFLTYFNYEAQQDKSGLPNDRFSAERPEGSISTLTIQRTEQRDSAMYRCASSLKGTGVFSYGYTFGSGTRLTVV.

The chain uses TRBV10-3 and TRBJ2-5; D is unresolved. The V end lost 0 bases, the J end lost 0 bases, and 2 bases lay between the germline ends. CDR1 and CDR2 (germline): ENHRY, SYGVKD. The CDR3 has 13 amino acids. As DNA, the CDR3 is TGTGCCATCAGTGAGTCAGACCAAGAGACCCAGTACTTC. Its protein is CAISESDQETQYF.

This clonotype was counted only a few times. The rearrangement joins TRBV10-3 to TRBJ1-2; D gene unclear. The CDR3 totals 13 residues. Trimming removed 6 bases at V and 3 bases at J, with 11 bases between. CDR1 is ENHRY, CDR2 SYGVKD, per germline. The DNA for the CDR3 is TGTGCCATCAGAGATGACGGCGACTATGGCTACACCTTC. Its translation is CAIRDDGDYGYTF.

This clonotype showed up just a few times. The V call is TRBV20-1, the J call TRBJ2-7; 7 bases align to TRBD2. J lost 2 bases, V lost 4 bases, and 8 bases had no gene match. This CDR3 has 14 residues. The germline V gene encodes CDR1 DFQATT and CDR2 SNEGSKA (reference sequence). DNA of the CDR3: TGCAGTGCTACCGCGGGAGTAATCCCCTACGAGCAGTACTTC. It codes for CSATAGVIPYEQYF.

The rearrangement links TRBV2 to TRBJ2-3; D remains ambiguous. The germline V gene encodes CDR1 SNHLY and CDR2 FYNNEI. Trimming pared 8 bases from V and 8 bases from J, leaving 14 bases between. This CDR3 has 12 amino acids. The CDR3 bases are TGTGCCAGCTGGCCGGCCACGGGTACGCAGTATTTT. This codes for CASWPATGTQYF.

This sequence joins TRBV7-2 and TRBJ2-1; 7 bases match TRBD1. The germline V gene encodes CDR1 SGHTA and CDR2 FQGNSA. The CDR3 consists of 15 residues. The V and J ends lost 5 bases and 6 bases, in that order; junction bases with no gene match: 10. The CDR3 here is CASSLFGTAGNEQFF. In DNA form, the CDR3 reads TGTGCCAGCAGCCTCTTCGGGACAGCTGGCAATGAGCAGTTCTTC.

This clonotype showed up just a few times. The chain combines TRBV6-6 with TRBJ2-5; weak D call: TRBD2 (6 bases). Germline V gives CDR1 MNHNY, CDR2 SVGAGI (reference sequence). V was cut by 8 bases and J by 5 bases, with 12 bases left in between. The CDR3 is made up of 12 amino acids. CDR3 nucleotides: TGTGCCAGCGGGTTTGGGAGGGAGACCCAGTACTTC. Translating gives CASGFGRETQYF.

This clonotype was observed a single time. The chain has TRBV18 and TRBJ1-1; no clear D. The V gene's germline CDR1 is KGHSH and CDR2 LQKENI. CDR3 length: 12 residues. V was clipped by 5 bases and J by 0 bases, with 4 bases between them. CDR3 bases: TGTGCCAGCTCAACTATGAACACTGAAGCTTTCTTT. Its translation is CASSTMNTEAFF.

This rearrangement joins TRBV29-1 to TRBJ2-7; D unclear. Germline loops: CDR1 SQVTM, CDR2 ANQGSEA. The CDR3 consists of 12 residues. Trimming took 7 bases from V and 7 from J, leaving 17 bases between them. The CDR3 protein is CSAGASYNEQYF. In nucleotides, the CDR3 is TGCAGCGCCGGAGCCTCCTACAATGAGCAGTACTTC.

The sample holds a few counts of this clonotype. DNA for the CDR3: TGTGCCAGCAGCTTAGGGTCCAGGGCTCAAGTAAGGAACTATGGCTACACCTTC. It specifies CASSLGSRAQVRNYGYTF. The rearrangement uses TRBV7-2 and TRBJ1-2; the D gene is possibly TRBD1 (5 bases). The V and J ends lost 1 base and 2 bases respectively, with 20 bases between them. CDR3 length: 18 residues. Germline lookup yields CDR1 SGHTA and CDR2 FQGNSA.

This clonotype was seen at least ten times. A read error is possible here, since a much larger clone lies one base away. This chain uses TRBV29-1 with TRBJ2-5; D remains unclear. This CDR3 region has 11 residues. Germline CDR1 SQVTM, CDR2 ANQGSEA. Trimming removed 7 bases at V and 5 bases at J, with 11 bases between. The CDR3: CSGEPLETQYF. The CDR3 DNA sequence: TGCAGCGGTGAGCCTCTGGAGACCCAGTACTTC.

Remarks on this clonotype: Sequence at one end of the junction differs from germline and may be a read error. The chain employs TRBV6-4 and TRBJ1-1; D perhaps matches TRBD1 (5 bases). This CDR3 has 14 residues. The V gene's germline CDR1 is MRHNA and CDR2 SNTAGT. The CDR3 DNA sequence: TGTGCCCGCAGTTATAAACCCGGGGCGACTGAAGCTTTCTTT. Amino acid sequence: CARSYKPGATEAFF.

The chain carries TRBV9 and TRBJ2-7, with 9 bases identical to TRBD1. The ends lost 4 bases at V and 8 bases at J; junction bases unmatched: 10. The germline CDR1 and CDR2 sequences are SGDLS and YYNGEE. The CDR3 runs to 14 residues. Written as DNA, the CDR3 is TGTGCCAGCAGCCCAGGGACAGGGCATGTAAAGCAGTACTTC. The encoded protein is CASSPGTGHVKQYF.

The chain has TRBV3-1 and TRBJ2-4, with TRBD2 as a possible D gene (6 bases). The length of the CDR3 is 17 residues. Germline V gene sequence: CDR1 LGHDT, CDR2 YNNKEL (reference sequence). V was shortened by 5 bases and J by 3 bases, with 20 bases between the two germline ends. CDR3 residues: CASSKAGQGVGKNIQYF. The CDR3 DNA reads TGTGCCAGCAGCAAAGCGGGCCAGGGCGTCGGCAAAAACATTCAGTACTTC.

This sequence joins TRBV7-2 and TRBJ2-1; 15 bases align to TRBD2. V shed 4 bases and J 6 bases; nucleotides not matched to a gene: 7. Per germline, CDR1 SGHTA and CDR2 FQGNSA. CDR3 length equals 17 residues. The CDR3 loop reads CASSSRTSGRASNEQFF. Here the CDR3 DNA reads TGTGCCAGCAGCTCTCGGACTAGCGGGAGGGCATCCAATGAGCAGTTCTTC. The whole variable domain, remainder taken from reference TRBV7-2 and TRBJ2-1, is GAGVSQSPSNKVTEKGKDVELRCDPISGHTALYWYRQSLGQGLEFLIYFQGNSAPDKSGLPSDRFSAERTGGSVSTLTIQRTQQEDSAVYLCASSSRTSGRASNEQFFGPGTRLTVL.

This clonotype has just one count. This chain joins TRBV20-1 and TRBJ2-1, with 12 nucleotides matching TRBD2. With 0 bases clipped from V and 7 bases from J, the junction kept 4 bases outside the gene matches. The CDR3 loop spans 15 amino acids. The V gene's germline CDR1 is DFQATT and CDR2 SNEGSKA (reference sequence). This CDR3 reads CSARDASGGGNEQFF. As DNA, the CDR3 is TGCAGTGCTAGAGATGCTAGCGGGGGGGGGAATGAGCAGTTCTTC.

J is TRBJ2-7 and V is TRBV20-1; perhaps D is TRBD1 or TRBD2 (6 bases each). The end of the DNA fits TRBJ2-5 better, so the J call may be wrong. Germline CDR1 and CDR2: DFQATT and SNEGSKA (reference sequence). CDR3 length equals 14 residues. The CDR3, as DNA: TGCAGTGCTAGGACTCCTGGGGGGCGCGAGACCCAGTACTTC. Translation gives CSARTPGGRETQYF.

Comments on this clonotype: A read error may account for a junction end that differs from germline. The V gene is TRBV2, the J gene TRBJ1-2, with D possibly being TRBD1 (6 bases). The germline CDR1 and CDR2 sequences are SNHLY and FYNNEI. The CDR3 is 13 amino acids. The CDR3 protein is CVSSGQPPDGYTF. CDR3 sequence (DNA): TGTGTCAGCAGCGGACAGCCACCTGATGGCTACACCTTC.